One and the same sample provided the 32 T cell receptor beta chains below, sequenced in a study of blood T cell repertoires in COVID-19. This table comes from immunoSEQ multiplex PCR, and its TCRdb copy is limited to in-frame clones, with some not included. This table holds some 30,000 clones, approximately 80% found once. The sample was peripheral blood. The receptor set was obtained from a human donor in a cohort sampled during active COVID-19.

The CDR3 reads CASSQSGGETQYF. The CDR3 DNA reads TGTGCCAGCAGTCAAAGCGGGGGGGAGACCCAGTACTTC. J is TRBJ2-5 and V is TRBV7-9; 9 bases agree with TRBD2. V lost 6 bases, J lost 5 bases, and 4 bases stayed unmatched. The germline V gene encodes CDR1 SEHNR and CDR2 FQNEAQ (reference sequence). The CDR3 contains 13 residues.

This clone was detected a few times. The chain has TRBV11-3 and TRBJ2-2; 9 bases agree with TRBD2. V gave up 0 bases and J gave up 6 bases; unmatched junction bases: 17. CDR3 length: 20 residues. Per germline, CDR1 SGHNT and CDR2 YENEEA. The CDR3 region has the DNA TGTGCCAGCAGCTTAGAGGGTAGCGGGGGCCGCCGTTGGAGCCCCGGGGAGCTGTTTTTT. Translation: CASSLEGSGGRRWSPGELFF.

CDR3 region: CASSVFRGQGPGELFF. The CDR3 DNA is TGTGCCAGCAGCGTATTCAGGGGGCAAGGGCCCGGGGAGCTGTTTTTT. This chain uses TRBV9 with TRBJ2-2; 8 bases map to TRBD1. The CDR3 loop spans 16 amino acids. The ends lost 1 base at V and 6 bases at J; junction bases unmatched: 8. Per germline, CDR1 SGDLS and CDR2 YYNGEE.

This clone was recorded a few times. CDR3 loop: CASSLAPSGPGELFF. CDR3 nucleotides: TGCGCCAGCAGCTTGGCGCCTAGCGGGCCCGGGGAGCTGTTTTTT. V gene TRBV5-1 combines with J gene TRBJ2-2; 8 nucleotides align to TRBD2. This CDR3 spans 15 amino acids. Germline values: CDR1 SGHRS, CDR2 YFSETQ. After removal of 0 bases from V and 6 bases from J, the junction contained 4 bases not matched to a gene.

In regard to this clone: Since no conserved phenylalanine or tryptophan closes the CDR3, a read error is the likely cause. The limits of the CDR3 on the DNA are not certain, so only TCRdb's listed CDR3 is given. The chain links TRBV7-2 to TRBJ2-3; no DNA check was done on the table's D call, TRBD2. Germline V gene data show CDR1 as SGHTA and CDR2 as FQGNSA. Both ends counted, the CDR3 spans 13 residues. The CDR3 loop is CASSLGGTSGFRL.

The chain joins TRBV4-3 to TRBJ2-7, with 10 bases that match TRBD1. Germline CDR1 and CDR2: LGHNA and YSLEER. J gave up 4 bases and V 3 bases, and 9 bases lay outside the gene matches. CDR3 length: 16 residues. Here the CDR3 DNA reads TGCGCCAGCAGCCAGCCACGGGACAGGGGTGTATACGAGCAGTACTTC. Amino acid sequence: CASSQPRDRGVYEQYF.

This clone was observed once. The chain joins TRBV2 to TRBJ2-7; weak D call: TRBD2 (6 bases). Between the trimmed V and J ends, which lost 5 bases and 3 bases, there was a span of 8 bases. This CDR3 comprises 12 residues. Germline CDR1 is SNHLY and CDR2 is FYNNEI. CDR3 in amino acids: CASSPGGYEQYF. As DNA, the CDR3 is TGTGCCAGCAGTCCCGGGGGCTACGAGCAGTACTTC.

This clone was counted only a few times. This CDR3 reads CASSTEQGARVNGYTF. CDR3 DNA: TGTGCCAGCAGCACGGAACAGGGGGCGCGTGTCAACGGCTACACCTTC. The chain combines TRBV11-2 with TRBJ1-2; 9 nucleotides agree with TRBD1. Germline-derived CDR1 and CDR2 are SGHAT and FQNNGV. This CDR3 region has 16 residues. Trimming at V came to 5 bases and at J to 8 bases, leaving 15 bases not matched to a gene.

V usage is TRBV19 and J usage is TRBJ1-5, with TRBD1 matching 10 bases. Trimming took 5 bases from V and 2 from J; bases not matched to a gene: 0. This CDR3 spans 14 amino acids. The germline CDR1 and CDR2 sequences are LNHDA and SQIVND (reference sequence). The CDR3 loop reads CASSGTGGNQPQHF. The CDR3 DNA follows: TGTGCCAGTAGTGGGACAGGGGGCAATCAGCCCCAGCATTTT.

The J gene is TRBJ2-2, the V gene TRBV6-5; D not certain. This CDR3 comprises 15 residues. Trimming shortened V by 0 bases and J by 5 bases, and 10 bases separated the two germline ends. Germline CDR1 and CDR2: MNHEY and SVGAGI. The CDR3 loop is CASSYSGSLTGELFF. The CDR3, as DNA: TGTGCCAGCAGTTACTCCGGGTCCCTAACCGGGGAGCTGTTTTTT.

The chain carries TRBV5-4 and TRBJ2-3, with 8 bases fitting TRBD2. CDR3 length: 14 amino acids. Germline loops: CDR1 SGHNT, CDR2 YYREEE (reference sequence). V trimming: 4 bases; J trimming: 2 bases; junction bases outside the gene matches: 3. The CDR3, as DNA: TGTGCCAGCAGCCGGGGGGGGCACACAGATACGCAGTATTTT. It codes for CASSRGGHTDTQYF.

Turning to this clone: One end of the junction varies from germline; a read error may be responsible. The rearrangement uses TRBV5-1 and TRBJ2-5; 7 nucleotides align to TRBD1. CDR1 and CDR2 from the germline V gene are SGHRS and YFSETQ. The CDR3 has 16 residues. In DNA, the CDR3 is TGCGCCAGCAGCTTAACCAGCGAAGGGGGCCAAGGGACCCAGTACTTC. Its translation: CASSLTSEGGQGTQYF. The whole variable domain, remainder taken from reference TRBV5-1 and TRBJ2-5, is KAGVTQTPRYLIKTRGQQVTLSCSPISGHRSVSWYQQTPGQGLQFLFEYFSETQRNKGNFPGRFSGRQFSNSRSEMNVSTLELGDSALYLCASSLTSEGGQGTQYFGPGTRLLVL.

The rearrangement links TRBV6-2 or TRBV6-3 to TRBJ1-1; D not resolved. Germline loops: CDR1 MNHEY, CDR2 SVGEGT. The CDR3 sequence is 14 residues long. The germline V and J ends were trimmed by 0 bases and 1 base, with 6 bases remaining between them. CDR3 DNA: TGTGCCAGCAGTTACTCGAGGCAGAACACTGAAGCTTTCTTT. Its translation is CASSYSRQNTEAFF.

Judged by abundance, this clone is medium-sized. The chain recombines TRBV6-4 with TRBJ2-3; maybe TRBD2 (6 bases). Trimming left V 6 bases short and J 0 bases short, with 13 bases between. This CDR3 spans 15 amino acids. In germline, CDR1 is MRHNA, CDR2 SNTAGT. CDR3 nucleotides: TGTGCCAGCAGCGTTACGGAGGGTAGCACAGATACGCAGTATTTT. It yields the protein CASSVTEGSTDTQYF.

The chain has TRBV28 and TRBJ2-7; 8 bases line up with TRBD1. The CDR3 runs to 15 residues. V lost 10 bases to trimming and J lost 4 bases; unmatched junction nucleotides: 15. Germline V CDR1 and CDR2: MDHEN, SYDVKM. The DNA for the CDR3 is TGTGCCACCAATCTGGGGGCAGGGGGCCCGTACGAGCAGTACTTC. It is translated as CATNLGAGGPYEQYF.

CDR3 residues: CASSSRQQPTNEKLFF. CDR3 bases: TGTGCCAGCAGCTCCCGACAGCAGCCAACTAATGAAAAACTGTTTTTT. This chain joins TRBV11-2 and TRBJ1-4; D possibly corresponds to TRBD1 (5 bases). Germline lookup yields CDR1 SGHAT and CDR2 FQNNGV. Trimming took off 4 bases at V and 0 bases at J, with 12 bases between the two ends. This CDR3 contains 16 residues.

This chain connects TRBV3-1 (or the pseudogene TRBV3-2) to TRBJ1-5, with 10 bases that match TRBD1. The CDR3 covers 19 residues. CDR1 is LGHDT and CDR2 is YNNKEL in the germline V gene (reference sequence). The J segment lost 0 bases and the V segment lost 4 bases, leaving 12 bases of the junction unmatched. The CDR3 loop reads CASSLGWTGGWDSNQPQHF. The CDR3 DNA reads as TGTGCCAGCAGCCTGGGCTGGACAGGGGGGTGGGATAGCAATCAGCCCCAGCATTTT.

The gene calls are TRBV6-5 and TRBJ2-3, with D hard to call. Germline V gene data show CDR1 as MNHEY and CDR2 as SVGAGI. The CDR3 has 11 residues. Deletions cut 7 bases from V and 5 bases from J, with 7 bases between. The CDR3 loop is CASIFGDTQYF. Here the CDR3 DNA reads TGTGCCAGCATTTTCGGAGATACGCAGTATTTT.

This clone was picked up one time. This chain connects TRBV18 to TRBJ2-7, with D tentatively TRBD2 (7 bases). CDR3 length: 14 residues. V was pared by 6 bases and J by 2 bases, with 14 bases between. CDR1 KGHSH and CDR2 LQKENI come from the germline V gene. The CDR3 loop reads CASSPPGGPYEQYF. The DNA for the CDR3 is TGTGCCAGCTCGCCCCCCGGGGGGCCCTACGAGCAGTACTTC.

V is TRBV27 and J is TRBJ1-2; D not resolved. CDR3 size: 14 residues. Germline assignment: CDR1 MNHEY and CDR2 SMNVEV (reference sequence). Trimming removed 5 bases from V and 4 bases from J, with 14 bases in between. In DNA, the CDR3 is TGTGCCAGCAGTGCCATTGACACCCCCTATGGCTACACCTTC. Translating gives CASSAIDTPYGYTF.

The chain couples TRBV4-2 to TRBJ2-3, with 9 bases lining up with TRBD1. The J segment lost 2 bases and the V segment lost 2 bases, leaving 8 bases of the junction unmatched. The CDR3 has 17 residues. From germline, CDR1 is LGHNA and CDR2 YNFKEQ. The CDR3 coding sequence is TGTGCCAGCAGCCAACTTGCCGGGACAGGGCCCACAGATACGCAGTATTTT. Translation: CASSQLAGTGPTDTQYF.

On this clone itself: Other DNA sequences in this specimen translate into the identical CDR3. V usage is TRBV7-8 and J usage is TRBJ2-2; TRBD1 agrees at 7 bases. The CDR3 has 14 amino acids. V lost 5 bases to trimming and J lost 3 bases; unmatched junction nucleotides: 3. The V gene's germline CDR1 is SGHVS and CDR2 FQNEAQ. The CDR3 DNA is TGTGCCAGCAGCCAGACAGGGTACACCGGGGAGCTGTTTTTT. It is translated as CASSQTGYTGELFF.

This chain uses TRBV9 with TRBJ2-1, with TRBD2 matching 7 bases. The length of the CDR3 is 12 residues. Germline CDR1 SGDLS, CDR2 YYNGEE. V lost 4 bases to trimming and J lost 7 bases; unmatched junction nucleotides: 2. CDR3 residues: CASSSSGNEQFF. The CDR3, as DNA: TGTGCCAGCAGCTCTAGCGGAAATGAGCAGTTCTTC. Using reference TRBV9 and TRBJ2-1 for the parts outside the CDR3, the full variable domain is DSGVTQTPKHLITATGQRVTLRCSPRSGDLSVYWYQQSLDQGLQFLIQYYNGEERAKGNILERFSAQQFPDLHSELNLSSLELGDSALYFCASSSSGNEQFFGPGTRLTVL.

This chain links TRBV7-6 with TRBJ2-1; the match to TRBD1 covers 8 bases. V was clipped by 1 base and J by 2 bases; unmatched bases: 4. The CDR3 has 16 amino acids. Germline CDR1 SGHVS, CDR2 FNYEAQ. CDR3 coding DNA: TGTGCCAGCAGCTTAGTGGCGGACAGGGCCTACAATGAGCAGTTCTTC. Amino acid sequence: CASSLVADRAYNEQFF. Complete variable domain (other parts from reference TRBV7-6 and TRBJ2-1): GAGVSQSPRYKVTKRGQDVALRCDPISGHVSLYWYRQALGQGPEFLTYFNYEAQQDKSGLPNDRFSAERPEGSISTLTIQRTEQRDSAMYRCASSLVADRAYNEQFFGPGTRLTVL.

CDR3: CARPPPGWGDQPQHF. CDR3 sequence (DNA): TGTGCCAGGCCACCCCCCGGTTGGGGGGATCAGCCCCAGCATTTT. V usage is TRBV7-5 and J usage is TRBJ1-5. TRBV7-5 is classified as a pseudogene. The CDR3 has 15 amino acids.

The rearrangement uses TRBV7-6 and TRBJ2-2, with 7 positions matching TRBD2. Germline assignment: CDR1 SGHVS and CDR2 FNYEAQ. V shed 5 bases, J shed 10 bases, and the junction held 7 bases outside the gene matches. CDR3 length: 13 residues. As DNA, the CDR3 is TGTGCCAGCAGCCAGATAGCGGGCTCGGAGCTGTTTTTT. Amino acids: CASSQIAGSELFF.

This rearrangement joins TRBV14 to TRBJ1-4; D call uncertain. With 4 bases removed from V and 8 bases from J, the gap between germline ends came to 17 bases. This CDR3 is built from 15 residues. Germline V CDR1 and CDR2: SGHDN, FVKESK. The chain's CDR3 is CASSPLIGDGEKLFF. CDR3 coding DNA: TGTGCCAGCAGCCCCCTTATCGGGGATGGCGAAAAACTGTTTTTT.

The chain carries TRBV7-9 and TRBJ1-4, with 12 bases lining up with TRBD1. CDR1 and CDR2 from the germline V gene are SEHNR and FQNEAQ (reference sequence). The trim removed 4 bases at V and 6 bases at J, leaving 9 bases unmatched. CDR3 size: 17 residues. The chain's CDR3 is CASSSRDRGRFDEKLFF. The CDR3 DNA reads as TGTGCCAGCAGCTCCCGGGACAGGGGGCGCTTTGATGAAAAACTGTTTTTT.

This clone came up a few times. The chain couples TRBV15 to TRBJ1-1; D is unresolved. CDR3 length equals 14 residues. The germline gives CDR1 LNHNV, CDR2 YYDKDF (reference sequence). The V and J ends lost 4 bases and 7 bases respectively, with 16 bases between them. CDR3 bases: TGTGCCACCAGCAACGGCTTTGGAGAAAATGAAGCTTTCTTT. Protein product: CATSNGFGENEAFF.

As DNA, the CDR3 is TGCGCCAGCAGCCGCAATAGCGGGGCACCAGATACGCAGTATTTT. This gives the protein CASSRNSGAPDTQYF. The chain is built from TRBV4-1 and TRBJ2-3; 8 bases map to TRBD2. Per the germline V gene, CDR1 is MGHRA and CDR2 is YSYEKL. V lost 4 bases and J lost 4; bases outside the gene matches: 7. The CDR3 extends over 15 amino acids.

The chain uses TRBV27 and TRBJ1-4; 9 bases align to TRBD1. This CDR3 is 17 amino acids long. Germline CDR1 MNHEY, CDR2 SMNVEV (reference sequence). Losses at the gene ends were 4 bases for V and 4 bases for J; bases not matched to a gene: 10. The CDR3 loop is CASSSKRTGVLNEKLFF. CDR3 coding DNA: TGTGCCAGCAGTTCAAAGAGGACAGGGGTGCTTAATGAAAAACTGTTTTTT.

This sequence joins TRBV9 and TRBJ2-2; 8 nucleotides line up with TRBD2. The CDR3 length is 16 residues. V gave up 3 bases and J gave up 8 bases; unmatched junction bases: 12. Germline CDR1 and CDR2: SGDLS and YYNGEE. CDR3 protein: CASSALGSGGGGELFF. DNA of the CDR3: TGTGCCAGCAGCGCCCTCGGGAGCGGGGGCGGTGGGGAGCTGTTTTTT.